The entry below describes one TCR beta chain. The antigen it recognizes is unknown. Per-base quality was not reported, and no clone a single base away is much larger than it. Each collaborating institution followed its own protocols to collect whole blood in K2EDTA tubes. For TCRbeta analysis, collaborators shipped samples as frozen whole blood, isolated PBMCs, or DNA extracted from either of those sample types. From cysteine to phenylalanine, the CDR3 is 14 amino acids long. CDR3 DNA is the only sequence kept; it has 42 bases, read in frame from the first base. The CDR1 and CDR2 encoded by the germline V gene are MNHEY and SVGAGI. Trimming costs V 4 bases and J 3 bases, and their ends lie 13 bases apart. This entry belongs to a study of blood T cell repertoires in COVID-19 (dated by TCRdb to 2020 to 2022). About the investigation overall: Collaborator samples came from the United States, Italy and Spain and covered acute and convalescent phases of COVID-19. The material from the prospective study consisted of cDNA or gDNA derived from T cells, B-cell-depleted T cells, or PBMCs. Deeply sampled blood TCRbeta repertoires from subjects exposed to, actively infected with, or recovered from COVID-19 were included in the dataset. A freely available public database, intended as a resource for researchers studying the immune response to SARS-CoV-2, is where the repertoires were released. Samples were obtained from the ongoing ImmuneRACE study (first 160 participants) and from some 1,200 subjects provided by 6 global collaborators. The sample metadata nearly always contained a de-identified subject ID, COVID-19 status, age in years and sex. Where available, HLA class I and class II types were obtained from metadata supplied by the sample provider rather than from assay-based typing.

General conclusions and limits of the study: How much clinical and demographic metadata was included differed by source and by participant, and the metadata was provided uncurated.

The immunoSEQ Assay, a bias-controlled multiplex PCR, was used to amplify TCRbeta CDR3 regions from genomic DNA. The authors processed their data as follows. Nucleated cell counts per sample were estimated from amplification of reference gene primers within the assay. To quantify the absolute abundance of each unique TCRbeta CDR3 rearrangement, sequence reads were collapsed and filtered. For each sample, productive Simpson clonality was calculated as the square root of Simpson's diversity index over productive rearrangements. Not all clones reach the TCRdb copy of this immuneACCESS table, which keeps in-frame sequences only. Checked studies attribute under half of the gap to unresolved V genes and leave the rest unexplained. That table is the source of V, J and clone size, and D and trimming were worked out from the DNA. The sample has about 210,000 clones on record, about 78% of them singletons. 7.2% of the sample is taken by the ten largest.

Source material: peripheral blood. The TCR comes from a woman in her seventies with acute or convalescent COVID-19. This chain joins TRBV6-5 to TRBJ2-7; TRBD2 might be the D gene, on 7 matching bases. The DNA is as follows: TGTGCCAGCAGTTCAGGGGCGGGGGTCTACGAGCAGTACTTC. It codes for CASSSGAGVYEQYF.